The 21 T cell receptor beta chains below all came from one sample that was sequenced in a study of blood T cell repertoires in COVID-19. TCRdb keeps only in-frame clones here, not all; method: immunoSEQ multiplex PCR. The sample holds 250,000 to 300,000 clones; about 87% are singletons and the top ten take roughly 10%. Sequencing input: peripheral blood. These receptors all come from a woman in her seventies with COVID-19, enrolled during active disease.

The CDR3 protein is CASSLGSGTDQPQHF. The CDR3 DNA reads as TGCGCCAGCAGCTTGGGTTCCGGGACAGATCAGCCCCAGCATTTT. This chain joins TRBV5-1 and TRBJ1-5, with TRBD1 identical over 7 bases. The CDR3 runs 15 residues. The trim removed 0 bases at V and 5 bases at J, leaving 5 bases unmatched. From germline, CDR1 is SGHRS and CDR2 YFSETQ.

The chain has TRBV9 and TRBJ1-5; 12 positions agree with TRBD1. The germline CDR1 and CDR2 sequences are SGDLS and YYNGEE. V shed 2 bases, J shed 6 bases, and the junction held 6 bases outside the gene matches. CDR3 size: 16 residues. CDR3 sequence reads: CASSVGTGGAGQPQHF. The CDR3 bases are TGTGCCAGCAGCGTCGGGACAGGGGGCGCCGGTCAGCCCCAGCATTTT.

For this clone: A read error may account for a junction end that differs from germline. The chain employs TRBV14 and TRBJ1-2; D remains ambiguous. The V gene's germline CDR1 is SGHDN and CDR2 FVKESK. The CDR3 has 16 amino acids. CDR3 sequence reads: CANSKQQFSRNYGYTF. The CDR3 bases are TGTGCCAACAGCAAACAGCAGTTCTCAAGGAACTATGGCTACACCTTC.

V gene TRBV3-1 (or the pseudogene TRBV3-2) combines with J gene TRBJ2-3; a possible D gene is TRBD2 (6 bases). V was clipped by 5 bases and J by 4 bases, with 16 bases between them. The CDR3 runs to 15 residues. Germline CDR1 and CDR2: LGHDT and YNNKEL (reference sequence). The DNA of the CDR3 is TGTGCCAGCAGCATGCTAGCCGGGGGTCCAGATACGCAGTATTTT. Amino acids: CASSMLAGGPDTQYF.

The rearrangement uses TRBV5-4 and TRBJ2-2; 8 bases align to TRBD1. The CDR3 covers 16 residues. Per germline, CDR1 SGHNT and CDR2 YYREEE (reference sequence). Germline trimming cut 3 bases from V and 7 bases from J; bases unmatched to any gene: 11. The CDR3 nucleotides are TGTGCCAGCAGCTCGTGGACAGGGCAGCATAACGGGGAGCTGTTTTTT. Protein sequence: CASSSWTGQHNGELFF.

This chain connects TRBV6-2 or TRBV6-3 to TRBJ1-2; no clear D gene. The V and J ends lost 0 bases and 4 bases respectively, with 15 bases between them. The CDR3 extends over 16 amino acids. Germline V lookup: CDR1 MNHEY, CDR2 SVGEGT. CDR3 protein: CASSYSMVLASYGYTF. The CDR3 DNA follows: TGTGCCAGCAGTTACTCGATGGTATTGGCTAGCTATGGCTACACCTTC.

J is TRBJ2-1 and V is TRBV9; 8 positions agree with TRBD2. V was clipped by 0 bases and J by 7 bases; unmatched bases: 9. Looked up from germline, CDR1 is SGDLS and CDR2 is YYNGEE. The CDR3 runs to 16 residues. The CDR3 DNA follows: TGTGCCAGCAGCGTAGATGTTAGCGGGATCAGTAATGAGCAGTTCTTC. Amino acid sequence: CASSVDVSGISNEQFF.

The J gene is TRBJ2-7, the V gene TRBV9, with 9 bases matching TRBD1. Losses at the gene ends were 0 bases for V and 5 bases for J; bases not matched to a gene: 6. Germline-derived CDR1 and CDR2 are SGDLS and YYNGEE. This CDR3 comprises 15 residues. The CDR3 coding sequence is TGTGCCAGCAGCGTAGAGGGACAGGGCTTGAACGAGCAGTACTTC. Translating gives CASSVEGQGLNEQYF.

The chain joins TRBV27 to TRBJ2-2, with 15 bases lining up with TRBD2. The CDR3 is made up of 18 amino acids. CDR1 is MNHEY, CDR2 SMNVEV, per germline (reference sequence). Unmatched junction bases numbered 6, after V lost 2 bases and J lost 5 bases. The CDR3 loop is CASSLRTSGRAHTGELFF. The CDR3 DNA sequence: TGTGCCAGCAGTTTACGGACTAGCGGGAGGGCCCATACCGGGGAGCTGTTTTTT.

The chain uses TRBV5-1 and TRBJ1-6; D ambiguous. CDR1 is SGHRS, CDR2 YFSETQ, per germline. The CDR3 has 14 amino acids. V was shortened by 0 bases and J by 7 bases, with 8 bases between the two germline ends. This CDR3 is CASSLVSLNSPLHF. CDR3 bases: TGCGCCAGCAGCTTGGTCTCCCTCAATTCACCCCTCCACTTT. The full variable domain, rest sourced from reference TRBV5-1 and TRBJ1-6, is KAGVTQTPRYLIKTRGQQVTLSCSPISGHRSVSWYQQTPGQGLQFLFEYFSETQRNKGNFPGRFSGRQFSNSRSEMNVSTLELGDSALYLCASSLVSLNSPLHFGNGTRLTVT.

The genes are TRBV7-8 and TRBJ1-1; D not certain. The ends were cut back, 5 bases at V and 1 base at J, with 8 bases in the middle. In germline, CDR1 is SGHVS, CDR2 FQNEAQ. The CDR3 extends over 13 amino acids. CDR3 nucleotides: TGTGCCAGCAGCACCTTCAGGAACACTGAAGCTTTCTTT. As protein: CASSTFRNTEAFF.

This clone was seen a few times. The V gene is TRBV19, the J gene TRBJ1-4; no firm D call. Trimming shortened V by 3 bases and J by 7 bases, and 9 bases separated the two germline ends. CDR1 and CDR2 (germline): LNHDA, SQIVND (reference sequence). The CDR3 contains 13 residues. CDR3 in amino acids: CASSITLGEKLFF. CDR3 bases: TGTGCCAGTAGTATCACCCTCGGTGAAAAACTGTTTTTT.

Here the CDR3 DNA reads TGTGCCAGCACCCCCAGGTACCGCACAGATACGCAGTATTTT. Translation gives CASTPRYRTDTQYF. This rearrangement joins TRBV28 to TRBJ2-3; no firm D call. This CDR3 is built from 14 residues. V shed 7 bases and J shed 1 base, with 12 bases lying between them. The germline CDR1 and CDR2 sequences are MDHEN and SYDVKM.

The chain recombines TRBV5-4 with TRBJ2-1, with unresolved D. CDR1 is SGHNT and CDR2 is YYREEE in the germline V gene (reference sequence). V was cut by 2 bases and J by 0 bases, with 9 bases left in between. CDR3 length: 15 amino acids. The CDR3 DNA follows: TGTGCCAGCAGCTTAGGAGTAAGCTCCTACAATGAGCAGTTCTTC. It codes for CASSLGVSSYNEQFF.

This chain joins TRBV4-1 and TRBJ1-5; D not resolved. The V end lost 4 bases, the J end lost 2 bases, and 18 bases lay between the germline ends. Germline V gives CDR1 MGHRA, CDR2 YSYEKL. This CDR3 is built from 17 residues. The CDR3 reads CASSPGNAPSGNQPQHF. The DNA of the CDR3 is TGCGCCAGCAGCCCCGGGAACGCACCCTCGGGCAATCAGCCCCAGCATTTT.

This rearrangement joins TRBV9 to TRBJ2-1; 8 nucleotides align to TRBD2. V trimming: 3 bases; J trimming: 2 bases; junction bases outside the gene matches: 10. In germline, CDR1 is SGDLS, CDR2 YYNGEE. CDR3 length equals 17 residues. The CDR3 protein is CASSATSGSGTYNEQFF. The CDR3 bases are TGTGCCAGCAGCGCAACTAGCGGATCCGGGACCTACAATGAGCAGTTCTTC.

The CDR3: CASSLRRSSGTRRTGELFF. DNA for the CDR3: TGTGCCAGCAGCTTAAGAAGGTCTAGCGGGACAAGAAGGACCGGGGAGCTGTTTTTT. This sequence joins TRBV7-2 and TRBJ2-2; 9 bases are a match to TRBD2. The CDR3 sequence is 19 residues long. The V segment lost 2 bases and the J segment 5 bases; nucleotides outside the gene matches: 15. CDR1 and CDR2 (germline): SGHTA, FQGNSA.

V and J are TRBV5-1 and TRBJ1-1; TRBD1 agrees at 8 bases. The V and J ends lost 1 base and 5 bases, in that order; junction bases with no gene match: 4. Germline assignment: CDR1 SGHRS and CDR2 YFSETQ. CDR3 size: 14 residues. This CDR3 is CASSLQGARTEAFF. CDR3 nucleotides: TGCGCCAGCAGCTTGCAGGGGGCGAGAACTGAAGCTTTCTTT.

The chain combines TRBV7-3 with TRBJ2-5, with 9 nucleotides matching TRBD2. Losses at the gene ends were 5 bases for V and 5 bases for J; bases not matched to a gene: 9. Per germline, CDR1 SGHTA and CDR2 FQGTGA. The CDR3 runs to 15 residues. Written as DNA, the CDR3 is TGTGCCAGCAGCCCTGTAGCGGGAGCTAGGGAGACCCAGTACTTC. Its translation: CASSPVAGARETQYF.

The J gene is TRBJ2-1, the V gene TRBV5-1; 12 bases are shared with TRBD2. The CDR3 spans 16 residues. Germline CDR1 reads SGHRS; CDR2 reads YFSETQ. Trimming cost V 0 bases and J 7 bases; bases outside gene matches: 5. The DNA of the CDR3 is TGCGCCAGCAGCTTGGTAGCTAGCGGGAGGGCGAATGAGCAGTTCTTC. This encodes CASSLVASGRANEQFF.

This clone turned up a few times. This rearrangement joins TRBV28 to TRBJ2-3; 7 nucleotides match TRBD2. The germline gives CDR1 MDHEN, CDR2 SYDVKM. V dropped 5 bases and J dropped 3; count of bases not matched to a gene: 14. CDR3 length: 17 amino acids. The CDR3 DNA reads TGTGCCAGCAGTCATGGGCTCGAGAGCGGGGCAACAGATACGCAGTATTTT. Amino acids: CASSHGLESGATDTQYF.